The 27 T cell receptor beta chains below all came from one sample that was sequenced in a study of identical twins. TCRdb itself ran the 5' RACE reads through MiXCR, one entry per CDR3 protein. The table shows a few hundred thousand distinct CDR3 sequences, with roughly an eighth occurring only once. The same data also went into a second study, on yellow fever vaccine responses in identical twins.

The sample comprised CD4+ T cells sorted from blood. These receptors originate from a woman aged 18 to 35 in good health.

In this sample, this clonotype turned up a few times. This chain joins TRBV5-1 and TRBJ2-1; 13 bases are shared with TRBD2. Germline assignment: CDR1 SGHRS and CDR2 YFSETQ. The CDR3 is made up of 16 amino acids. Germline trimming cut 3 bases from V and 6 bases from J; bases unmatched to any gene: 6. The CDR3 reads CASSSLLAGGINEQFF. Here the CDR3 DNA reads TGCGCCAGCAGCTCCCTACTAGCGGGGGGGATCAATGAGCAGTTCTTC.

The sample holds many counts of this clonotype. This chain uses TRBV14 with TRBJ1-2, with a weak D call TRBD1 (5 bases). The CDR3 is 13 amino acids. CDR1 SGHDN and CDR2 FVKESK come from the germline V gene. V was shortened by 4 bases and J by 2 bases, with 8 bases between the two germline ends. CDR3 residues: CASSPAGNYGYTF. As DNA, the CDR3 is TGTGCCAGCAGCCCAGCAGGGAACTATGGCTACACCTTC.

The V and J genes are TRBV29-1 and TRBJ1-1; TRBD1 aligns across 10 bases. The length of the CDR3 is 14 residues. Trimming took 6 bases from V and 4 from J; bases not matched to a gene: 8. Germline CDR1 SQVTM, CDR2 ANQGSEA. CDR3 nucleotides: TGCAGCGTACTGTCGGACAGGGGGAGCACTGAAGCTTTCTTT. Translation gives CSVLSDRGSTEAFF.

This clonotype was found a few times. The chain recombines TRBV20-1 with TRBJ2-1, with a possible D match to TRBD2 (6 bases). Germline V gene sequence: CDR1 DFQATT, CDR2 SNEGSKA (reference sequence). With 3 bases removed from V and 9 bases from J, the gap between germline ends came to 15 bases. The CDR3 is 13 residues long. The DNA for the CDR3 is TGCAGTGCTAGCAGGTTAGCGGCGAGTGAGCAGTTCTTC. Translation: CSASRLAASEQFF.

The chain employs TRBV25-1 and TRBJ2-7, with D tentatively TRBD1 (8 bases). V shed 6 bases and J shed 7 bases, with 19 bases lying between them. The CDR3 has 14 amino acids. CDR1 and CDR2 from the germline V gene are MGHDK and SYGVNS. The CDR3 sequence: CASRPTGGGREQYF. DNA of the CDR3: TGTGCCAGCAGGCCCACAGGGGGGGGACGGGAGCAGTACTTC.

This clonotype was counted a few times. The CDR3 region is CASRLMYRGDTEAFF. The DNA of the CDR3 is TGTGCCAGCAGGCTCATGTACAGGGGGGACACTGAAGCTTTCTTT. V and J are TRBV28 and TRBJ1-1, with 8 bases matching TRBD1. The V segment lost 6 bases and the J segment 3 bases; nucleotides outside the gene matches: 9. Germline V gives CDR1 MDHEN, CDR2 SYDVKM. The CDR3 loop spans 15 amino acids.

The CDR3 loop reads CASSRTTGLSTDTQYF. DNA for the CDR3: TGTGCCAGCTCACGAACTACGGGACTCAGCACAGATACGCAGTATTTT. The rearrangement uses TRBV18 and TRBJ2-3; maybe TRBD2 (6 bases). The germline V gene encodes CDR1 KGHSH and CDR2 LQKENI. CDR3 length: 16 amino acids. Deletions cut 4 bases from V and 0 bases from J, with 14 bases between.

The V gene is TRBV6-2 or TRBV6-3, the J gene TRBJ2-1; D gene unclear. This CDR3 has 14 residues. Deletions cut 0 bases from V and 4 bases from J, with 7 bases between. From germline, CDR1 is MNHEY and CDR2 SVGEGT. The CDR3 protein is CASSYSGPYNEQFF. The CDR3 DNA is TGTGCCAGCAGTTACTCGGGCCCTTACAATGAGCAGTTCTTC.

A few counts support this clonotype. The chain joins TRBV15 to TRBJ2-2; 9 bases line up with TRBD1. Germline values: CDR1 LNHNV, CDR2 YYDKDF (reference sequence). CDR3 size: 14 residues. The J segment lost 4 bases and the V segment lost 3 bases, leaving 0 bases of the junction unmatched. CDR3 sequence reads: CATSRTGGTGELFF. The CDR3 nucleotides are TGTGCCACCAGCAGGACAGGGGGCACCGGGGAGCTGTTTTTT.

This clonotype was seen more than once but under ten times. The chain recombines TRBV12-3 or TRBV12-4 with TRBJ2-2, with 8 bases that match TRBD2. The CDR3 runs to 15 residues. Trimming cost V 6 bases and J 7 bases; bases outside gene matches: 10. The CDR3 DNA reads TGTGCCAGCAGCCCCGTCGGCGGGGGGCTCGGGGAGCTGTTTTTT. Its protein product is CASSPVGGGLGELFF.

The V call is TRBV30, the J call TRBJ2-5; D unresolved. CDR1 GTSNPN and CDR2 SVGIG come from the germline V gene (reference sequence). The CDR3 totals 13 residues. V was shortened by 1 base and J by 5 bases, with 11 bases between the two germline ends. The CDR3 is CAWSGSIVETQYF. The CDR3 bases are TGTGCCTGGAGTGGTAGCATCGTCGAGACCCAGTACTTC.

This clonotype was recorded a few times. The CDR3 protein is CASGTSAYNEQFF. The CDR3 DNA reads TGTGCCAGCGGGACTAGCGCCTACAATGAGCAGTTCTTC. This sequence joins TRBV6-1 and TRBJ2-1; 10 bases match TRBD2. The germline gives CDR1 MNHNS, CDR2 SASEGT. Unmatched junction bases numbered 0, after V lost 8 bases and J lost 2 bases. The CDR3 has 13 amino acids.

CDR3 sequence: CAISESDMGYGYTF. The CDR3 DNA is TGTGCCATCAGTGAGTCGGATATGGGGTACGGCTACACCTTC. The V call is TRBV10-3, the J call TRBJ1-2; D is undetermined. Germline V CDR1 and CDR2: ENHRY, SYGVKD. This CDR3 is 14 amino acids long. V dropped 0 bases and J dropped 8 bases, with 13 bases sitting between them.

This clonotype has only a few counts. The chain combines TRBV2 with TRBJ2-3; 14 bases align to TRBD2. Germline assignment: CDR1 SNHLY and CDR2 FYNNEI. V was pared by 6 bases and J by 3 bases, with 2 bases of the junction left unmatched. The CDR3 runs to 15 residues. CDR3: CASRGLAGATDTQYF. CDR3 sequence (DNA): TGTGCCAGCAGGGGACTAGCGGGAGCAACAGATACGCAGTATTTT.

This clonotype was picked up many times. This chain's CDR3 is CASSLGSVGFTF. The CDR3 DNA sequence: TGTGCCAGCTCATTGGGGAGTGTGGGTTTCACCTTC. V gene TRBV6-6 combines with J gene TRBJ1-2, with no clear D. With 8 bases removed from V and 13 bases from J, the gap between germline ends came to 20 bases. The CDR3 contains 12 residues. The germline gives CDR1 MNHNY, CDR2 SVGAGI (reference sequence).

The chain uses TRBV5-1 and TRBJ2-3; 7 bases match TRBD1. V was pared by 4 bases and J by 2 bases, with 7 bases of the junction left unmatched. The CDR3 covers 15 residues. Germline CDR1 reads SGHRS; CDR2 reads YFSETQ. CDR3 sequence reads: CASSQGQSVTDTQYF. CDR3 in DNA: TGCGCCAGCAGCCAGGGACAGAGTGTCACAGATACGCAGTATTTT.

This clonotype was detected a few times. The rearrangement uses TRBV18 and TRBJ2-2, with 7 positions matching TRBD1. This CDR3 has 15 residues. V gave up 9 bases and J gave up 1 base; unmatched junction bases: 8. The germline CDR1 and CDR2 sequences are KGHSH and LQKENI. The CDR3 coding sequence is TGTGCCAGTCACGATCGACAGGGGAACACCGGGGAGCTGTTTTTT. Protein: CASHDRQGNTGELFF.

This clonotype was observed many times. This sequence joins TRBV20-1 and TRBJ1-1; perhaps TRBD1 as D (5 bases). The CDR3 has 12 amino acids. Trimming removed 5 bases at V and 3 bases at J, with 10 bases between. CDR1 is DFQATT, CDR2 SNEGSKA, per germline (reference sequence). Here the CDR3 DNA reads TGCAGTGCTGCGGGACCTGACACTGAAGCTTTCTTT. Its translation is CSAAGPDTEAFF.

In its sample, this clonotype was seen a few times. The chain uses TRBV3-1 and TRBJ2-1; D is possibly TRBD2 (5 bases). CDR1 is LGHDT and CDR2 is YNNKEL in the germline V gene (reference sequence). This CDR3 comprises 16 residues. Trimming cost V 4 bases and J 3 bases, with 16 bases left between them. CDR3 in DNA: TGTGCCAGCAGCCTTTCATCCAGCGGCATCTACAATGAGCAGTTCTTC. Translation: CASSLSSSGIYNEQFF.

The CDR3 region is CASSLQGDRGYTF. For the CDR3, the DNA is TGTGCCAGCAGCTTACAGGGGGACAGGGGCTACACCTTC. J is TRBJ1-2 and V is TRBV7-8, with TRBD1 matching over 8 bases. The J segment lost 8 bases and the V segment lost 2 bases, leaving 4 bases of the junction unmatched. The length of the CDR3 is 13 residues. From germline, CDR1 is SGHVS and CDR2 FQNEAQ.

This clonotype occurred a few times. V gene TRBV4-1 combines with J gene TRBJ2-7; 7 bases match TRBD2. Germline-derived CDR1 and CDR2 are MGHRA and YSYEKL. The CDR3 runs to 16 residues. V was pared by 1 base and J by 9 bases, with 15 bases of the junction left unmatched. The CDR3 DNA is TGCGCCAGCAGCCAAGGACCTGAGACTAGCAATTCCGGGCAGTACTTC. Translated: CASSQGPETSNSGQYF.

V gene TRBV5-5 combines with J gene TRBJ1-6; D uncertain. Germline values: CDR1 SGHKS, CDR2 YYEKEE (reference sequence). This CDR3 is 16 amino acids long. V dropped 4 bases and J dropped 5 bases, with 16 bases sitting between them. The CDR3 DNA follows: TGTGCCAGCAGCCCATCCCGTGGCAGCGATAATTCACCCCTCCACTTT. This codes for CASSPSRGSDNSPLHF.

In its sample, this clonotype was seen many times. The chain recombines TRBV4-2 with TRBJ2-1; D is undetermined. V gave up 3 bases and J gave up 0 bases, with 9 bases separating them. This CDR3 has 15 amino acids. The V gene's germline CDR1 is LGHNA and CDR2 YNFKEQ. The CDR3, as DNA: TGTGCCAGCAGCCATAGCAGGAGCTCCTACAATGAGCAGTTCTTC. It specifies CASSHSRSSYNEQFF.

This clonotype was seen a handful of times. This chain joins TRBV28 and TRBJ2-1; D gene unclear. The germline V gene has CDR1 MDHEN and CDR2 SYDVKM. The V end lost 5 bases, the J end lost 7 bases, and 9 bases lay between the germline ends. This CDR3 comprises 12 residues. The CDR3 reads CASSEMRNEQFF. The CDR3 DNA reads TGTGCCAGCAGTGAGATGAGGAATGAGCAGTTCTTC.

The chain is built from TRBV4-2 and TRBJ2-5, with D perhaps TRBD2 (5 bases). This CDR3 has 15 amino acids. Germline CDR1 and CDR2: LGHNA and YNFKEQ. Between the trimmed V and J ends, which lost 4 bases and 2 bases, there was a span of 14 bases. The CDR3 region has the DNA TGTGCCAGCAGCCCCCACAGACTAACTCAAGAGACCCAGTACTTC. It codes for CASSPHRLTQETQYF.

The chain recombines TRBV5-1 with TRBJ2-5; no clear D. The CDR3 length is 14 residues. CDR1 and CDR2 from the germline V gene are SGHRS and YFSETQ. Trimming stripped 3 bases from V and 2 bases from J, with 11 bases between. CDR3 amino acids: CASSWGATQETQYF. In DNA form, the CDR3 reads TGCGCCAGCAGCTGGGGTGCCACGCAAGAGACCCAGTACTTC. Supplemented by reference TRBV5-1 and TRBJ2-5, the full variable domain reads KAGVTQTPRYLIKTRGQQVTLSCSPISGHRSVSWYQQTPGQGLQFLFEYFSETQRNKGNFPGRFSGRQFSNSRSEMNVSTLELGDSALYLCASSWGATQETQYFGPGTRLLVL.

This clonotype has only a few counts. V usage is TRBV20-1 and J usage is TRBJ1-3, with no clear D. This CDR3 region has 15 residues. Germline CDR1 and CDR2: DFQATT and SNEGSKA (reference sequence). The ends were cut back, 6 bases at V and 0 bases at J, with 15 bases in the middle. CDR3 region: CSARRGFNSGNTIYF. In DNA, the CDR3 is TGCAGTGCACGGCGGGGATTTAACTCTGGAAACACCATATATTTT.